The 27 T cell receptor beta chains below all came from one sample that was sequenced in a study of blood T cell repertoires in COVID-19. This table comes from immunoSEQ multiplex PCR, and its TCRdb copy is limited to in-frame clones, with some not included. This table has a few hundred thousand clones, around nine tenths appearing once. Input material: peripheral blood. The receptors were gathered from a man in his 60s with acute or convalescent COVID-19.

This clone was detected only a few times. The chain carries TRBV7-2 and TRBJ2-7, with 11 bases lining up with TRBD2. From germline, CDR1 is SGHTA and CDR2 FQGNSA. Trimming cost V 7 bases and J 5 bases; bases outside gene matches: 10. The CDR3 is made up of 15 amino acids. The DNA of the CDR3 is TGTGCCAGCAACGTAGCGGGGGGGCCGCGGAACGAGCAGTACTTC. Translating it yields CASNVAGGPRNEQYF.

This chain joins TRBV27 and TRBJ2-1, with TRBD2 identical over 12 bases. The CDR3 is 14 amino acids. CDR1 MNHEY and CDR2 SMNVEV come from the germline V gene (reference sequence). V gave up 6 bases and J gave up 7 bases; unmatched junction bases: 4. CDR3 protein: CASRLAGGPNEQFF. Written as DNA, the CDR3 is TGTGCCAGCAGGCTAGCGGGGGGGCCGAATGAGCAGTTCTTC.

The chain couples TRBV18 to TRBJ1-1; tentative D call: TRBD1 (5 bases). CDR3 length: 14 amino acids. CDR1 is KGHSH, CDR2 LQKENI, per germline. V lost 3 bases to trimming and J lost 5 bases, with 13 bases between them. Here the CDR3 reads CASSPSRGDTEAFF. CDR3 nucleotides: TGTGCCAGCTCACCGAGCCGGGGGGATACTGAAGCTTTCTTT. Using reference TRBV18 and TRBJ1-1 for the parts outside the CDR3, the full variable domain is NAGVMQNPRHLVRRRGQEARLRCSPMKGHSHVYWYRQLPEEGLKFMVYLQKENIIDESGMPKERFSAEFPKEGPSILRIQQVVRGDSAAYFCASSPSRGDTEAFFGQGTRLTVV.

This chain links TRBV5-1 with TRBJ2-7; maybe TRBD1 (5 bases). The CDR3 is 15 residues long. Germline V CDR1 and CDR2: SGHRS, YFSETQ. Trimming took off 0 bases at V and 6 bases at J, with 16 bases between the two ends. The CDR3 protein is CASSLASTRVPEQYF. CDR3 nucleotides: TGCGCCAGCAGCTTGGCCAGCACCAGGGTCCCCGAGCAGTACTTC.

J is TRBJ2-5 and V is TRBV24-1, with D maybe TRBD1 (6 bases). The CDR3 contains 13 residues. Trimming removed 6 bases at V and 6 bases at J, with 13 bases between. Per germline, CDR1 KGHDR and CDR2 SFDVKD. Here the CDR3 DNA reads TGTGCCACCAGTTTAGGGGGATCCCAGACCCAGTACTTC. Encoded protein: CATSLGGSQTQYF.

V is TRBV5-1 and J is TRBJ2-3; the D gene is possibly TRBD2 (6 bases). CDR1 is SGHRS and CDR2 is YFSETQ in the germline V gene. This CDR3 comprises 15 residues. V shed 1 base and J shed 3 bases, with 12 bases lying between them. The CDR3 protein is CASSLQEGRTDTQYF. The CDR3 nucleotides are TGCGCCAGCAGCTTGCAGGAGGGGCGAACAGATACGCAGTATTTT.

The J gene is TRBJ1-2, the V gene TRBV5-4, with 8 bases lining up with TRBD1. Losses at the gene ends were 4 bases for V and 2 bases for J; bases not matched to a gene: 7. This CDR3 has 15 residues. Germline lookup yields CDR1 SGHNT and CDR2 YYREEE (reference sequence). CDR3 amino acids: CASSLGQELNYGYTF. CDR3 coding DNA: TGTGCCAGCAGCCTGGGACAGGAGCTAAACTATGGCTACACCTTC. Complete variable domain (other parts from reference TRBV5-4 and TRBJ1-2): ETGVTQSPTHLIKTRGQQVTLRCSSQSGHNTVSWYQQALGQGPQFIFQYYREEENGRGNFPPRFSGLQFPNYSSELNVNALELDDSALYLCASSLGQELNYGYTFGSGTRLTVV.

This clone was found many times. This chain uses TRBV3-1 (or the pseudogene TRBV3-2) with TRBJ1-2; D is possibly TRBD1 (6 bases). Germline CDR1 reads LGHDT; CDR2 reads YNNKEL (reference sequence). The CDR3 length is 19 residues. V lost 5 bases and J lost 5, with 30 bases in between. CDR3 residues: CASSSPLFKGTPISYGYTF. The CDR3 nucleotides are TGTGCCAGCAGCTCTCCACTATTCAAAGGGACACCGATTTCGTATGGCTACACCTTC.

J is TRBJ1-2 and V is TRBV25-1; 12 bases map to TRBD1. Germline values: CDR1 MGHDK, CDR2 SYGVNS. Trimming cost V 4 bases and J 7 bases; bases outside gene matches: 4. The length of the CDR3 is 14 residues. CDR3 loop: CASSAGQGASGYTF. CDR3 in DNA: TGTGCCAGCAGTGCGGGACAGGGGGCTAGTGGCTACACCTTC.

As regards this clone: This same CDR3 is encoded by further DNA sequences in the sample. The chain is built from TRBV18 and TRBJ1-4; a possible D gene is TRBD1 (5 bases). Germline loops: CDR1 KGHSH, CDR2 LQKENI. Trimming took off 2 bases at V and 2 bases at J, with 9 bases between the two ends. The CDR3 is 15 residues long. This CDR3 reads CASSPSQGTNEKLFF. The CDR3 DNA follows: TGTGCCAGCTCACCATCGCAGGGTACTAATGAAAAACTGTTTTTT.

The V call is TRBV27, the J call TRBJ1-2, with 9 bases that match TRBD1. Germline CDR1 is MNHEY and CDR2 is SMNVEV (reference sequence). Trimming at V came to 3 bases and at J to 7 bases, leaving 3 bases not matched to a gene. The CDR3 covers 13 residues. CDR3 nucleotide sequence: TGTGCCAGCAGTTTGGACAGGGGAGGTGGCTACACCTTC. This translates into CASSLDRGGGYTF.

The chain is built from TRBV6-2 or TRBV6-3 and TRBJ2-2; TRBD2 aligns across 7 bases. In germline, CDR1 is MNHEY, CDR2 SVGEGT. CDR3 length: 18 amino acids. Trimming at V came to 1 base and at J to 2 bases, leaving 10 bases not matched to a gene. In DNA, the CDR3 is TGTGCCAGCAGTTACTTTATTGGCGGGGGATCCAACACCGGGGAGCTGTTTTTT. Translating gives CASSYFIGGGSNTGELFF.

The V gene is TRBV11-1, the J gene TRBJ1-2; D is unresolved. Between the trimmed V and J ends, which lost 0 bases and 3 bases, there was a span of 8 bases. This CDR3 is 14 amino acids long. CDR1 and CDR2 from the germline V gene are SGHAT and FQDESV (reference sequence). The CDR3 DNA is TGTGCCAGCAGCTTAGCGCTCGGAGACTATGGCTACACCTTC. Residues: CASSLALGDYGYTF.

There are a few counts of this clone. The genes are TRBV9 and TRBJ2-3; TRBD1 matches 10 bases. V dropped 3 bases and J dropped 3; count of bases not matched to a gene: 7. This CDR3 contains 16 residues. From germline, CDR1 is SGDLS and CDR2 YYNGEE. CDR3 protein: CASSARDRGWTDTQYF. DNA for the CDR3: TGTGCCAGCAGCGCGAGGGACAGGGGCTGGACAGATACGCAGTATTTT.

In its sample, this clone was seen once. J is TRBJ2-5 and V is TRBV5-1; 8 positions agree with TRBD1. The CDR3 is 15 residues long. Germline V gives CDR1 SGHRS, CDR2 YFSETQ. J gave up 4 bases and V 2 bases, and 7 bases lay outside the gene matches. The CDR3 spells CASSLNRQGSETQYF. The CDR3 DNA reads TGCGCCAGCAGCTTAAACCGACAGGGGTCAGAGACCCAGTACTTC.

The chain recombines TRBV10-3 with TRBJ1-2, with 9 bases fitting TRBD1. Germline CDR1 ENHRY, CDR2 SYGVKD. The CDR3 is 14 residues long. The V and J ends lost 5 bases and 4 bases, in that order; junction bases with no gene match: 5. Written as DNA, the CDR3 is TGTGCCATCAGTACAGGGGGCGCAAGCTATGGCTACACCTTC. Protein product: CAISTGGASYGYTF.

The chain couples TRBV2 to TRBJ1-2, with D maybe TRBD1 (5 bases). The germline V and J ends were trimmed by 10 bases and 5 bases, with 26 bases remaining between them. This CDR3 comprises 16 residues. CDR1 and CDR2 from the germline V gene are SNHLY and FYNNEI. CDR3 in DNA: TGTGCCACGCCCCCCCCCGGGGGTGAGTTTGGTTATGGCTACACCTTC. Protein sequence: CATPPPGGEFGYGYTF.

This clone was found a few times. The chain has TRBV4-3 and TRBJ1-1; D gene ambiguous. V was clipped by 1 base and J by 6 bases, with 12 bases between them. The CDR3 loop spans 14 amino acids. Germline V CDR1 and CDR2: LGHNA, YSLEER. Here the CDR3 reads CASSQVGGSPEAFF. DNA of the CDR3: TGCGCCAGCAGCCAAGTCGGAGGGAGCCCTGAAGCTTTCTTT.

V is TRBV7-7 and J is TRBJ2-1; no reliable D call. CDR3 length: 15 amino acids. The V end lost 5 bases, the J end lost 0 bases, and 11 bases lay between the germline ends. Germline loops: CDR1 SSHAT, CDR2 FNYEAQ (reference sequence). CDR3 amino acids: CASSPQMSSYNEQFF. In DNA, the CDR3 is TGTGCCAGCAGCCCACAGATGAGCTCCTACAATGAGCAGTTCTTC.

V and J are TRBV11-2 and TRBJ2-3, with 16 bases identical to TRBD2. The CDR3 is 17 amino acids. V was pared by 5 bases and J by 3 bases, with 5 bases of the junction left unmatched. The germline gives CDR1 SGHAT, CDR2 FQNNGV. The CDR3 loop is CASSPGLAGGLTDTQYF. Written as DNA, the CDR3 is TGTGCCAGCAGCCCGGGACTAGCGGGGGGGCTAACAGATACGCAGTATTTT.

This clone was counted a single time. The rearrangement joins TRBV11-2 to TRBJ1-6; D may be TRBD1 (6 bases). V dropped 4 bases and J dropped 0 bases, with 10 bases sitting between them. This CDR3 spans 16 amino acids. Germline CDR1 SGHAT, CDR2 FQNNGV. CDR3 bases: TGTGCCAGCAGCTCGAGGACAGCCTCCTATAATTCACCCCTCCACTTT. Its protein product is CASSSRTASYNSPLHF.

The gene calls are TRBV11-3 and TRBJ1-3, with a possible D match to TRBD1 (5 bases). V lost 3 bases and J lost 2, with 8 bases in between. The CDR3 contains 14 residues. Germline-derived CDR1 and CDR2 are SGHNT and YENEEA. CDR3 sequence reads: CASSFGGTGNTIYF. The CDR3 nucleotides read TGTGCCAGCAGCTTCGGGGGAACTGGAAACACCATATATTTT.

The gene calls are TRBV5-1 and TRBJ1-4, with a tentative D call TRBD1 (6 bases). Trimming removed 4 bases from V and 8 bases from J, with 12 bases in between. The CDR3 is made up of 13 amino acids. The germline CDR1 and CDR2 sequences are SGHRS and YFSETQ. CDR3 region: CASSQGGREKLFF. The DNA for the CDR3 is TGCGCCAGCAGCCAAGGGGGAAGAGAAAAACTGTTTTTT.

This chain links TRBV6-2 or TRBV6-3 with TRBJ1-1, with 8 bases fitting TRBD1. The CDR3 totals 17 residues. V was pared by 0 bases and J by 4 bases, with 10 bases of the junction left unmatched. CDR1 is MNHEY and CDR2 is SVGEGT in the germline V gene. The CDR3 DNA reads as TGTGCCAGCAGTTACTCGGACCTCCGGACAGGGCCCACTGAAGCTTTCTTT. Protein product: CASSYSDLRTGPTEAFF.

This clone was observed a single time. This chain links TRBV6-5 with TRBJ1-5; 11 nucleotides line up with TRBD1. V lost 5 bases and J lost 6; bases outside the gene matches: 6. The CDR3 contains 15 residues. Germline V lookup: CDR1 MNHEY, CDR2 SVGAGI. The DNA of the CDR3 is TGTGCCAGCAGTCCCGACGGGACAGGGGGTCAGCCCCAGCATTTT. This translates into CASSPDGTGGQPQHF.

The chain joins TRBV28 to TRBJ2-1; TRBD1 aligns across 10 bases. Per germline, CDR1 MDHEN and CDR2 SYDVKM. This CDR3 has 15 residues. Germline trimming cut 2 bases from V and 3 bases from J; bases unmatched to any gene: 1. The CDR3 coding sequence is TGTGCCAGCAGTTTAGGGACAGGGGTCTACAATGAGCAGTTCTTC. Amino acids: CASSLGTGVYNEQFF.

The chain links TRBV13 to TRBJ2-1; D perhaps matches TRBD1 (6 bases). The CDR3 covers 11 residues. V dropped 3 bases and J dropped 10 bases, with 7 bases sitting between them. The germline V gene has CDR1 PRHDT and CDR2 FYEKMQ (reference sequence). The CDR3 is CASSFGTEQFF. CDR3 sequence (DNA): TGTGCCAGCAGCTTCGGGACAGAGCAGTTCTTC.